One sample yielded the 16 T cell receptor beta chains listed below, sequenced in a study of cytomegalovirus exposure and HLA in healthy donors. PCR employed 60 Vbeta and 13 Jbeta primers. Method: immunoSEQ multiplex PCR; TCRdb's copy keeps in-frame clones and lacks some. The table lists over 100,000 clones, approximately 8.9% of them singletons, with around 7% in the top ten. The sequenced sample consisted of PBMCs. The receptors shown here come from a woman between 35 and 50 years old in good health and CMV-seropositive.

The CDR3 protein is CASSYAGTGRTGELFF. DNA for the CDR3: TGTGCCAGCAGTTACGCCGGGACAGGGAGGACCGGGGAGCTGTTTTTT. The rearrangement joins TRBV6-5 to TRBJ2-2; 9 bases are shared with TRBD1. V lost 2 bases and J lost 5; bases outside the gene matches: 6. CDR3 length: 16 amino acids. Germline V gives CDR1 MNHEY, CDR2 SVGAGI.

The chain couples TRBV6-5 to TRBJ1-2; 9 nucleotides agree with TRBD1. The CDR3 covers 14 residues. V shed 7 bases, J shed 2 bases, and the junction held 5 bases outside the gene matches. Germline lookup yields CDR1 MNHEY and CDR2 SVGAGI. In nucleotides, the CDR3 is TGTGCCAGCATGGGGGACAGGGAGAACTATGGCTACACCTTC. Its protein is CASMGDRENYGYTF.

This chain links TRBV11-3 with TRBJ1-2, with 8 positions matching TRBD1. Germline V lookup: CDR1 SGHNT, CDR2 YENEEA. Trimming removed 5 bases from V and 3 bases from J; junction bases left unmatched: 5. The CDR3 totals 14 residues. The CDR3, as DNA: TGTGCCAGCAGCAAGGCGACAGGGGACTATGGCTACACCTTC. It is translated as CASSKATGDYGYTF.

This clone has only a few counts. The chain uses TRBV5-1 and TRBJ1-1; D perhaps matches TRBD1 (5 bases). Germline V gives CDR1 SGHRS, CDR2 YFSETQ. Between the trimmed V and J ends, which lost 0 bases and 1 base, there was a span of 10 bases. This CDR3 spans 15 amino acids. In DNA, the CDR3 is TGCGCCAGCAGCTTGGCCGGTGACAGGAACACTGAAGCTTTCTTT. It specifies CASSLAGDRNTEAFF. Together with reference TRBV5-1 and TRBJ1-1, the CDR3 gives the full variable domain: KAGVTQTPRYLIKTRGQQVTLSCSPISGHRSVSWYQQTPGQGLQFLFEYFSETQRNKGNFPGRFSGRQFSNSRSEMNVSTLELGDSALYLCASSLAGDRNTEAFFGQGTRLTVV.

This chain joins TRBV7-2 and TRBJ1-1; 7 bases match TRBD1. Unmatched junction bases numbered 6, after V lost 6 bases and J lost 5 bases. Looked up from germline, CDR1 is SGHTA and CDR2 is FQGNSA. CDR3 length equals 13 residues. CDR3 bases: TGTGCCAGCAGAGAGACAGGGTCAACTGAAGCTTTCTTT. It encodes CASRETGSTEAFF.

This clone was seen more than once but under ten times. The rearrangement uses TRBV5-1 and TRBJ1-4, with no clear D. CDR3 length: 14 amino acids. Trimming took 0 bases from V and 4 from J, leaving 7 bases between them. Germline loops: CDR1 SGHRS, CDR2 YFSETQ. CDR3 amino acids: CASSLERGNEKLFF. CDR3 nucleotides: TGCGCCAGCAGCTTGGAACGGGGTAATGAAAAACTGTTTTTT.

This clone was counted only a few times. The rearrangement uses TRBV11-2 and TRBJ1-2, with 8 bases fitting TRBD1. V shed 1 base and J 8 bases; nucleotides not matched to a gene: 18. CDR3 length: 18 residues. From germline, CDR1 is SGHAT and CDR2 FQNNGV. CDR3 sequence: CASSLAFGGTGPGEGYTF. The CDR3 DNA reads TGTGCCAGCAGCTTAGCATTCGGGGGGACAGGCCCGGGAGAGGGCTACACCTTC.

The rearrangement links TRBV29-1 to TRBJ2-2; the match to TRBD1 covers 7 bases. V lost 6 bases and J lost 1; bases outside the gene matches: 2. The CDR3 is 13 amino acids. CDR1 and CDR2 (germline): SQVTM, ANQGSEA. CDR3 residues: CSVRDRNTGELFF. The CDR3, as DNA: TGCAGCGTCCGGGACAGGAACACCGGGGAGCTGTTTTTT.

V gene TRBV20-1 combines with J gene TRBJ2-5, with TRBD1 as a possible D gene (5 bases). Germline V gives CDR1 DFQATT, CDR2 SNEGSKA (reference sequence). The CDR3 contains 11 residues. V lost 5 bases and J 11 bases, leaving 15 bases between the germline ends. CDR3 nucleotide sequence: TGCAGTGCTCCCAGGACAAACGGGCAGTACTTC. This encodes CSAPRTNGQYF.

This clone was detected a few times. The chain recombines TRBV27 with TRBJ2-3; the D gene is possibly TRBD1 (6 bases). Germline lookup yields CDR1 MNHEY and CDR2 SMNVEV (reference sequence). The CDR3 covers 15 residues. V lost 6 bases to trimming and J lost 0 bases, with 13 bases between them. CDR3 sequence reads: CASSSQTGSTDTQYF. CDR3 DNA sequence: TGTGCCAGCAGCTCCCAAACAGGGAGCACAGATACGCAGTATTTT.

This clone was seen only a few times. The genes are TRBV5-1 and TRBJ1-2, with D perhaps matching TRBD1 (5 bases). Trimming cost V 0 bases and J 4 bases, with 10 bases left between them. Germline CDR1 reads SGHRS; CDR2 reads YFSETQ. The CDR3 totals 14 residues. The CDR3 protein is CASSLEGKGYGYTF. Here the CDR3 DNA reads TGCGCCAGCAGCTTGGAGGGGAAAGGCTATGGCTACACCTTC.

Only a few counts were recorded for this clone. This chain uses TRBV5-1 with TRBJ1-1; D not resolved. Trimming took off 1 base at V and 4 bases at J, with 14 bases between the two ends. This CDR3 spans 15 amino acids. CDR1 is SGHRS and CDR2 is YFSETQ in the germline V gene. The CDR3 DNA follows: TGCGCCAGCAGCTTGTATGGCGGGGAGGGCACTGAAGCTTTCTTT. Protein sequence: CASSLYGGEGTEAFF.

J is TRBJ2-7 and V is TRBV7-2; D may be TRBD1 (6 bases). CDR1 and CDR2 from the germline V gene are SGHTA and FQGNSA. The CDR3 contains 14 residues. The ends were cut back, 1 base at V and 3 bases at J, with 10 bases in the middle. CDR3 in DNA: TGTGCCAGCAGCTTAGATGGACAGAACTACGAGCAGTACTTC. Its protein is CASSLDGQNYEQYF.

With respect to this clone: This sample also contains other DNA sequences that code for the same CDR3. J is TRBJ2-5 and V is TRBV5-1, with a tentative D call TRBD1 (6 bases). The CDR3 contains 14 residues. Germline loops: CDR1 SGHRS, CDR2 YFSETQ. V was pared by 0 bases and J by 5 bases, with 11 bases between. The CDR3 protein is CASSLVGAGETQYF. The CDR3 nucleotides read TGCGCCAGCAGCTTGGTGGGGGCAGGGGAGACCCAGTACTTC.

The J gene is TRBJ2-5, the V gene TRBV19, with TRBD2 matching over 7 bases. Losses at the gene ends were 6 bases for V and 11 bases for J; bases not matched to a gene: 12. This CDR3 is built from 13 residues. Germline V gives CDR1 LNHDA, CDR2 SQIVND (reference sequence). The chain's CDR3 is CASSTGGSASQYF. The CDR3 region has the DNA TGTGCCAGTAGCACCGGGGGGTCTGCTTCTCAGTACTTC.

This clone was detected only a few times. The J gene is TRBJ2-7, the V gene TRBV5-1; 8 bases fit TRBD1. J lost 6 bases, V lost 1 base, and 9 bases had no gene match. CDR3 length: 15 amino acids. Looked up from germline, CDR1 is SGHRS and CDR2 is YFSETQ. CDR3 protein: CASSLSQGAIGEQYF. In nucleotides, the CDR3 is TGCGCCAGCAGCTTGTCCCAGGGGGCAATCGGCGAGCAGTACTTC.